This TCR beta chain came from a study of blood T cell repertoires in COVID-19 (dated by TCRdb to 2018 to 2021). Some background on the complete study: Samples covering the acute and convalescent phases of COVID-19 were provided by collaborators in the United States, Italy and Spain. The repertoires were released in a freely available public database meant as a resource for research on the immune response to SARS-CoV-2. The prospective study material was composed of cDNA or gDNA derived from T cells, B-cell-depleted T cells, or PBMCs. Where available, HLA class I and class II types were taken from metadata supplied by the sample provider and were not determined by assay-based typing. Deeply sampled blood TCRbeta repertoires from subjects exposed to, actively infected with, or recovered from COVID-19 were included in the dataset. Samples were obtained from the ongoing ImmuneRACE study (first 160 participants) and from 1,254 subjects provided by 6 global collaborators. Sample metadata almost always included a de-identified subject ID, COVID-19 status, age in years and sex.

The collaborating institutions used their own protocols to collect whole blood in K2EDTA tubes. For TCRbeta analysis, collaborators shipped samples as frozen whole blood, isolated PBMCs, or DNA extracted from either of those sample types. Points the paper makes about the study in general: Clinical and demographic metadata were provided uncurated, with the amount varying by source and participant.

TCRbeta CDR3 regions were amplified from genomic DNA using the immunoSEQ Assay, a bias-controlled multiplex PCR. In the authors' own workflow: The number of nucleated cells in each sample was estimated from the amplification of reference gene primers within the assay. Sequence reads were collapsed and filtered to measure the absolute abundance of every unique TCRbeta CDR3 rearrangement. For each sample, productive Simpson clonality was calculated as the square root of Simpson's diversity index across productive rearrangements. The clones in this table, taken by TCRdb from immuneACCESS, are in-frame only. Not every clone is retained; where verified, under half of the shortfall comes from an unresolved V gene, and the cause of the rest is unknown. V and J calls and clone size come straight from that table; D and trimming were deduced from the DNA. The sample yields about 59,000 clones; 79% were counted once. Of the sample, over 3% is held by the ten largest clones.

Of note for this clone: Its recognized antigen is unknown. No much larger clonotype is one base removed from it; base qualities were not supplied.

Cut back by 6 bases and 5 bases, the V and J ends lie 19 bases apart. CDR1 and CDR2 were assigned from the germline V gene (reference sequence) as LNHDA and SQIVND. The CDR3, cysteine through phenylalanine, is 16 amino acids long. Here the CDR3 DNA is all that survives: 48 bases in frame from base 1. The rearrangement combines TRBV19 with TRBJ2-2; the D region possibly corresponds to TRBD1 (6 bases align). This receptor was obtained from a man aged 55 to 69 with acute or convalescent COVID-19. The sequenced sample consisted of peripheral blood. The CDR3 corresponds to CASSLGTGRGTGELFF. The DNA sequence is given as TGTGCCAGTAGCCTTGGAACAGGGAGAGGGACCGGGGAGCTGTTTTTT.